What follows are 31 T cell receptor beta chains derived from one specimen sequenced in a study of neurological immune-mediated disorders. In TCRdb, the 5' RACE reads were re-called with MiXCR into one record per CDR3 protein. The table has 25,000 to 35,000 distinct CDR3 sequences, about 16% seen once. Input material: PBMCs. The receptors come from a man aged 70-80 years in good health.

In its sample, this clonotype was seen many times. CDR3 sequence (DNA): TGTGCCAGCAGTGAGGCCAGCAGTAATGAAAAACTGTTTTTT. This encodes CASSEASSNEKLFF. The chain links TRBV6-1 to TRBJ1-4; D is unclear. The CDR3 runs 14 residues. Germline CDR1 is MNHNS and CDR2 is SASEGT. The V end was cut by 3 bases, the J end by 4 bases, with 9 bases between.

This clonotype has ten or more counts. V and J are TRBV12-3 or TRBV12-4 and TRBJ2-2; D possibly uses TRBD1 or TRBD2 (5 bases each). This CDR3 has 14 amino acids. The ends were cut back, 6 bases at V and 8 bases at J, with 16 bases in the middle. This CDR3 is CASSPRGAGGELFF. CDR3 DNA: TGTGCCAGCAGCCCTAGAGGGGCCGGGGGGGAGCTGTTTTTT.

Ten or more counts support this clonotype. The rearrangement uses TRBV12-3 or TRBV12-4 and TRBJ2-2; the match to TRBD1 covers 9 bases. There are 16 residues in the CDR3. The V gene end was trimmed by 6 bases and the J gene end by 1 base; junction bases not matched to a gene: 6. CDR3 DNA: TGTGCCAGCAGCAACGGACAGGGGCTGAACACCGGGGAGCTGTTTTTT. It encodes CASSNGQGLNTGELFF.

This clonotype was picked up many times. The V and J genes are TRBV20-1 and TRBJ2-2; either TRBD1 or TRBD2 may supply D (6 bases each). The CDR3 has 16 amino acids. The germline V gene has CDR1 DFQATT and CDR2 SNEGSKA (reference sequence). V lost 0 bases and J lost 6, with 17 bases in between. The CDR3 region is CSARDRIRGESGELFF. The DNA of the CDR3 is TGCAGTGCTAGAGATCGAATAAGGGGGGAATCCGGGGAGCTGTTTTTT.

This clonotype was recorded many times. CDR3 protein: CASSSTGTTYGYTF. The CDR3 nucleotides are TGTGCCAGCAGTAGCACAGGGACCACTTATGGCTACACCTTC. The rearrangement uses TRBV27 and TRBJ1-2; tentative D call: TRBD1 (6 bases). V dropped 5 bases and J dropped 5 bases, with 15 bases sitting between them. Germline lookup yields CDR1 MNHEY and CDR2 SMNVEV (reference sequence). The CDR3 totals 14 residues.

The chain carries TRBV20-1 and TRBJ1-4; perhaps TRBD1 as D (5 bases). From germline, CDR1 is DFQATT and CDR2 SNEGSKA (reference sequence). Trimming pared 4 bases from V and 2 bases from J, leaving 14 bases between. CDR3 length: 15 residues. Here the CDR3 reads CSAMDYRPTNEKLFF. In DNA, the CDR3 is TGCAGTGCTATGGATTACAGGCCCACTAATGAAAAACTGTTTTTT.

Many counts were recorded for this clonotype. The chain employs TRBV6-1 and TRBJ1-2; D remains ambiguous. Trimming stripped 4 bases from V and 5 bases from J, with 11 bases between. CDR3 length: 13 amino acids. Germline V gene sequence: CDR1 MNHNS, CDR2 SASEGT. The CDR3 sequence is CASSASGAYGYTF. In DNA form, the CDR3 reads TGTGCCAGCAGTGCCTCAGGAGCGTATGGCTACACCTTC.

In its sample, this clonotype was seen many times. V gene TRBV10-3 combines with J gene TRBJ1-1, with D hard to call. CDR1 is ENHRY, CDR2 SYGVKD, per germline. The CDR3 length is 14 residues. V lost 5 bases and J 5 bases, leaving 15 bases between the germline ends. The CDR3 is CAISPQASRTEAFF. The CDR3 coding sequence is TGTGCCATCAGTCCGCAGGCCTCGAGGACTGAAGCTTTCTTT.

This clonotype was seen ten or more times. The rearrangement links TRBV3-1 to TRBJ2-3, with 13 nucleotides matching TRBD2. Germline V CDR1 and CDR2: LGHDT, YNNKEL (reference sequence). V dropped 0 bases and J dropped 2; count of bases not matched to a gene: 5. This CDR3 is built from 18 residues. Written as DNA, the CDR3 is TGTGCCAGCAGCCAAGAACTAGCGGGGGGGGGAACCACAGATACGCAGTATTTT. Encoded protein: CASSQELAGGGTTDTQYF.

Many counts were recorded for this clonotype. The V gene is TRBV10-3, the J gene TRBJ1-1; D is unclear. Trimming removed 3 bases from V and 1 base from J, with 12 bases in between. This CDR3 region has 15 residues. From germline, CDR1 is ENHRY and CDR2 SYGVKD. The CDR3: CAISDPVRGNTEAFF. In nucleotides, the CDR3 is TGTGCCATCAGTGACCCTGTTCGGGGGAACACTGAAGCTTTCTTT.

The table lists this clonotype with a few counts. The rearrangement links TRBV18 to TRBJ2-7; unclear D gene. V was shortened by 0 bases and J by 0 bases, with 9 bases between the two germline ends. CDR1 and CDR2 (germline): KGHSH, LQKENI. The CDR3 spans 15 residues. In DNA, the CDR3 is TGTGCCAGCTCACCACCGGAGCAGTTCTCCTACGAGCAGTACTTC. As protein: CASSPPEQFSYEQYF.

This clonotype was recorded at least ten times. The chain couples TRBV18 to TRBJ2-7, with D perhaps matching TRBD1 (6 bases). The CDR3 is 15 residues long. Germline CDR1 KGHSH, CDR2 LQKENI. The ends were cut back, 3 bases at V and 3 bases at J, with 15 bases in the middle. CDR3 sequence reads: CASSPPDRPGYEQYF. The CDR3 DNA reads as TGTGCCAGCTCACCCCCTGACAGGCCTGGCTACGAGCAGTACTTC.

Many counts were recorded for this clonotype. The chain links TRBV5-1 to TRBJ2-1, with 9 bases that match TRBD1. The germline V gene encodes CDR1 SGHRS and CDR2 YFSETQ. The CDR3 covers 15 residues. V lost 1 base, J lost 4 bases, and 3 bases stayed unmatched. The CDR3 reads CASSLSGQGYNEQFF. CDR3 DNA: TGCGCCAGCAGCTTGTCGGGACAGGGTTACAATGAGCAGTTCTTC.

This clonotype has ten or more counts. The chain combines TRBV24-1 with TRBJ2-1; 12 nucleotides agree with TRBD2. Germline lookup yields CDR1 KGHDR and CDR2 SFDVKD. The CDR3 is 16 amino acids. Germline trimming cut 5 bases from V and 4 bases from J; bases unmatched to any gene: 5. The CDR3 DNA reads as TGTGCCACCAGTGGCCCGACTAGCGGGGGTTACAATGAGCAGTTCTTC. This codes for CATSGPTSGGYNEQFF.

The table lists this clonotype with many counts. The chain links TRBV20-1 to TRBJ2-3; D might be TRBD2 (6 bases). This CDR3 contains 13 residues. Germline V gene sequence: CDR1 DFQATT, CDR2 SNEGSKA (reference sequence). Trimming stripped 8 bases from V and 0 bases from J, with 12 bases between. The CDR3 region has the DNA TGCAGTTCCCCAGGGACTAGCACAGATACGCAGTATTTT. The encoded protein is CSSPGTSTDTQYF.

The CDR3: CASSVAGLDTQYF. DNA of the CDR3: TGTGCCAGCAGCGTAGCTGGGCTAGATACGCAGTATTTT. The gene calls are TRBV9 and TRBJ2-3, with D uncertain. Germline CDR1 is SGDLS and CDR2 is YYNGEE. V lost 0 bases and J 5 bases, leaving 7 bases between the germline ends. The CDR3 runs 13 residues.

In this sample, this clonotype turned up many times. V gene TRBV2 combines with J gene TRBJ1-6; D is unresolved. CDR1 SNHLY and CDR2 FYNNEI come from the germline V gene. Trimming removed 0 bases from V and 7 bases from J, with 13 bases in between. The CDR3 extends over 16 amino acids. The CDR3 nucleotides read TGTGCCAGCAGTGAAGCGCGGGCAGGAGGAAATTCACCCCTCCACTTT. Residues: CASSEARAGGNSPLHF.

This clonotype has ten or more counts. The V call is TRBV20-1, the J call TRBJ2-1; TRBD2 might be the D (7 bases). V gave up 5 bases and J gave up 6 bases, with 17 bases separating them. The V gene's germline CDR1 is DFQATT and CDR2 SNEGSKA (reference sequence). The CDR3 length is 14 residues. CDR3 DNA: TGCAGTGCTTATACGGGGGGCATAGGCAATGAGCAGTTCTTC. It translates to CSAYTGGIGNEQFF.

The chain uses TRBV6-2 or TRBV6-3 and TRBJ2-7; D is possibly TRBD2 (5 bases). Germline-derived CDR1 and CDR2 are MNHEY and SVGEGT. The CDR3 is made up of 12 amino acids. V was shortened by 6 bases and J by 7 bases, with 13 bases between the two germline ends. CDR3 amino acids: CASRHARGEQYF. The CDR3 nucleotides read TGTGCCAGCAGACACGCCCGCGGGGAGCAGTACTTC.

This clonotype was counted at least ten times. The chain has TRBV7-2 and TRBJ2-4; possible D gene TRBD1, 6 bases. In germline, CDR1 is SGHTA, CDR2 FQGNSA. V was trimmed by 1 base and J by 4 bases, leaving 23 bases between them. The CDR3 extends over 19 amino acids. The CDR3 here is CASSLEIPGTPTKKNIQYF. The CDR3 DNA reads TGTGCCAGCAGCTTAGAAATCCCCGGGACACCCACCAAGAAAAACATTCAGTACTTC.

This clonotype occurred many times. The rearrangement links TRBV29-1 to TRBJ2-4; tentatively, D is TRBD2 (5 bases). Trimming pared 3 bases from V and 3 bases from J, leaving 21 bases between. The germline CDR1 and CDR2 sequences are SQVTM and ANQGSEA. The CDR3 spans 17 residues. CDR3 DNA sequence: TGCAGCGTTGAGAGGGCCCAGGACGTCTGGCTCAAAAACATTCAGTACTTC. It codes for CSVERAQDVWLKNIQYF.

This clonotype has ten or more counts. This chain joins TRBV6-1 and TRBJ1-5; the match to TRBD1 covers 8 bases. The V and J ends lost 4 bases and 6 bases, in that order; junction bases with no gene match: 8. CDR3 length: 15 amino acids. CDR1 and CDR2 (germline): MNHNS, SASEGT. The CDR3 sequence: CASSVGAGGGQPQHF. The CDR3 DNA reads TGTGCCAGCAGTGTCGGAGCAGGGGGCGGTCAGCCCCAGCATTTT.

This clonotype was observed at least ten times. The chain uses TRBV9 and TRBJ2-3; the D is unclear. Per germline, CDR1 SGDLS and CDR2 YYNGEE. This CDR3 has 12 amino acids. The V end was cut by 5 bases, the J end by 5 bases, with 9 bases between. CDR3 in amino acids: CASSGPGDTQYF. The CDR3 region has the DNA TGTGCCAGCAGTGGGCCTGGAGATACGCAGTATTTT.

This clonotype was observed a few times. The J gene is TRBJ1-1, the V gene TRBV11-3; 9 bases agree with TRBD1. Trimming removed 0 bases from V and 3 bases from J; junction bases left unmatched: 11. The CDR3 runs 18 residues. Germline V gives CDR1 SGHNT, CDR2 YENEEA. The CDR3 protein is CASSLDRRGGQGYTEAFF. The DNA for the CDR3 is TGTGCCAGCAGCTTAGATCGGAGGGGGGGACAGGGTTACACTGAAGCTTTCTTT.

This clonotype was seen many times. The CDR3 loop reads CASSVDGGRTDTQYF. The CDR3 bases are TGTGCCAGCAGCGTAGATGGGGGCCGGACAGATACGCAGTATTTT. The rearrangement joins TRBV9 to TRBJ2-3, with D perhaps matching TRBD1 (6 bases). The CDR3 sequence is 15 residues long. The V end was cut by 0 bases, the J end by 3 bases, with 11 bases between. Germline V gene sequence: CDR1 SGDLS, CDR2 YYNGEE.

This clonotype was seen ten or more times. The V call is TRBV9, the J call TRBJ2-4, with D possibly being TRBD1 or TRBD2 (5 bases each). Germline V lookup: CDR1 SGDLS, CDR2 YYNGEE. The CDR3 loop spans 15 amino acids. The germline V and J ends were trimmed by 0 bases and 6 bases, with 13 bases remaining between them. The DNA for the CDR3 is TGTGCCAGCAGCGTAGAGGATGGGACCCTAAACATTCAGTACTTC. Its protein product is CASSVEDGTLNIQYF.

This clonotype was seen at least ten times. This chain uses TRBV10-3 with TRBJ1-5; D unresolved. The CDR3 is made up of 15 amino acids. Germline CDR1 ENHRY, CDR2 SYGVKD. V dropped 6 bases and J dropped 1 base, with 13 bases sitting between them. CDR3 nucleotides: TGTGCCATCAGCGGCCGAGCGGGCAGCAATCAGCCCCAGCATTTT. Translated: CAISGRAGSNQPQHF.

At least ten counts were recorded for this clonotype. This chain links TRBV6-2 or TRBV6-3 with TRBJ2-7; possibly TRBD2 for D (8 bases). There are 16 residues in the CDR3. Germline CDR1 is MNHEY and CDR2 is SVGEGT. Trimming took 10 bases from V and 0 from J, leaving 22 bases between them. Written as DNA, the CDR3 is TGTGCCACGGCTCCCGGGAGGGGGCCCCGCTCCTACGAGCAGTACTTC. Its translation: CATAPGRGPRSYEQYF.

This clonotype was seen repeatedly, ten times or more. This chain links TRBV12-3 or TRBV12-4 with TRBJ1-1; D not resolved. This CDR3 comprises 15 residues. Trimming cost V 6 bases and J 4 bases, with 18 bases left between them. The CDR3, as DNA: TGTGCCAGCAGGGAAAGGCCTAAGAGAGGCACTGAAGCTTTCTTT. Its translation is CASRERPKRGTEAFF.

This clonotype was observed a few times. This chain connects TRBV20-1 to TRBJ2-7, with 9 bases aligning to TRBD1. This CDR3 spans 15 amino acids. Losses at the gene ends were 1 base for V and 1 base for J; bases not matched to a gene: 5. CDR1 DFQATT and CDR2 SNEGSKA come from the germline V gene (reference sequence). DNA of the CDR3: TGCAGTGCTAGAGTCGGGACAGGGCTTTCCTACGAGCAGTACTTC. It codes for CSARVGTGLSYEQYF.

Ten or more counts support this clonotype. This chain uses TRBV5-6 with TRBJ1-5; maybe TRBD1 (5 bases). From germline, CDR1 is SGHDT and CDR2 YYEEEE. Trimming stripped 4 bases from V and 9 bases from J, with 11 bases between. The CDR3 is 12 residues long. CDR3 DNA sequence: TGTGCCAGCAGCAACCGGGGCTGGCCCCAGCATTTT. Translating it yields CASSNRGWPQHF.